This T cell receptor (beta chain) was profiled in a study of T-cell memory formation after mild COVID-19. Each CDR3 protein is one row after TCRdb ran MiXCR on the 5' RACE reads. Of roughly 450,000 distinct CDR3 sequences detected, roughly 17% appear once; the ten largest clones hold 20% to 25%. The study, taken as a whole, reports: Clones contracting over day 15 to 85 were CD4/CD8 balanced, with later expanders leaning CD4+. Among CD4+ contracting clones, most were CM and EM, and CD8+ ones EMRA. Researchers found some responding clones in pre-infection memory, a sign that cross-reactive memory joined. Second-wave clones peaking on day 37 lacked confirmed SARS-CoV-2 specificity.

Remarks on this clonotype: Its antigen is not known.

The length of the CDR3 is 15 residues. V trimming: 0 bases; J trimming: 2 bases; junction bases outside the gene matches: 4. Germline-derived CDR1 and CDR2 are SGDLS and YYNGEE. The sequence was obtained from a man younger than 30 who had mild COVID-19 (a few samples of this study predate the infection). Cell type and time point are not known. This chain joins TRBV9 and TRBJ2-5; 7 bases line up with TRBD1. The material sequenced was PBMCs or a T cell subset sorted from them (not recorded which). CDR3 sequence reads: CASSVDRGIQETQYF. The DNA for the CDR3 is TGTGCCAGCAGCGTAGACAGGGGAATTCAAGAGACCCAGTACTTC.